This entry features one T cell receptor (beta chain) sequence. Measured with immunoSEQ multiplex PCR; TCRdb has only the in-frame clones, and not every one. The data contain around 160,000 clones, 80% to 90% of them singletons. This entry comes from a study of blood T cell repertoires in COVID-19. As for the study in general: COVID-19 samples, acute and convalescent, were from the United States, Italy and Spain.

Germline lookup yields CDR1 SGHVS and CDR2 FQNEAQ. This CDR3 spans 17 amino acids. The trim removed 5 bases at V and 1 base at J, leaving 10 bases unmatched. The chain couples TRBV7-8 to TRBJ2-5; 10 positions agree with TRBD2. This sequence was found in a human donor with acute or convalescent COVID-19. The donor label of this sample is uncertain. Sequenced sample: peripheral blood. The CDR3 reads CASSQRAGGPVQETQYF. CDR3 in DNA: TGTGCCAGCAGCCAACGAGCGGGGGGGCCTGTCCAAGAGACCCAGTACTTC.